Following are 3 T cell receptor beta chains from one sample sequenced in a study of OX40 agonist ivuxolimab in advanced cancers. Libraries were prepared by immunoSEQ multiplex PCR; TCRdb keeps only in-frame clonotypes and omits some of them. The table includes around 97,000 clones, 85% to 90% detected once. The starting material was CD4+ or CD8+ T cells sorted from blood, obtained in a trial of the OX40 agonist ivuxolimab. The receptor source for this set is an adult with an advanced solid tumor such as melanoma, head and neck, liver or kidney cancer.

This chain joins TRBV6-5 and TRBJ2-1; possible D gene TRBD1, 7 bases. The V end was cut by 0 bases, the J end by 7 bases, with 13 bases between. Germline V gene sequence: CDR1 MNHEY, CDR2 SVGAGI. There are 15 residues in the CDR3. This CDR3 reads CASSYSGGRGNEQFF. For the CDR3, the DNA is TGTGCCAGCAGTTACTCGGGGGGCAGGGGGAATGAGCAGTTCTTC.

The rearrangement joins TRBV7-9 to TRBJ1-2; 8 bases fit TRBD1. Trimming took 0 bases from V and 8 from J; bases not matched to a gene: 5. CDR3 length equals 14 residues. The germline V gene has CDR1 SEHNR and CDR2 FQNEAQ (reference sequence). In DNA, the CDR3 is TGTGCCAGCAGCTTAGCCGGGACAGGAGAGGGCTACACCTTC. It yields the protein CASSLAGTGEGYTF.

Here the CDR3 DNA reads TGTGCCTTCACCCTGGGGGAGGCGGGCTACGAGCAGTACTTC. As protein: CAFTLGEAGYEQYF. The chain combines TRBV30 with TRBJ2-7; D possibly corresponds to TRBD2 (6 bases). This CDR3 comprises 14 residues. Trimming shortened V by 7 bases and J by 3 bases, and 19 bases separated the two germline ends. Germline CDR1 reads GTSNPN; CDR2 reads SVGIG (reference sequence).